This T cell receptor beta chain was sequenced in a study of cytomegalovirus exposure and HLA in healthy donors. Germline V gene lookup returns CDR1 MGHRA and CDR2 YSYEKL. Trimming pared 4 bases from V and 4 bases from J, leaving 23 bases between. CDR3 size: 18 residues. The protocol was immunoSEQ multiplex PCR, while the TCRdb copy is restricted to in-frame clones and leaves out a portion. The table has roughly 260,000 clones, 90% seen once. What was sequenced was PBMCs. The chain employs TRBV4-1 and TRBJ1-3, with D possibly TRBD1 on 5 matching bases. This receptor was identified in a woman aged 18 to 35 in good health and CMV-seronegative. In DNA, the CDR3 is TGCGCCAGCAGCCTGGGGAGGGGTGGACTGGCTGGAGGAAACACCATATATTTT. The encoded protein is CASSLGRGGLAGGNTIYF.